Given below is one TCR beta chain in context. Per germline, CDR1 LNHDA and CDR2 SQIVND (reference sequence). This CDR3 is built from 15 residues. Losses at the gene ends were 6 bases for V and 2 bases for J; bases not matched to a gene: 8. This sample was included in a study of control samples from healthy donors and cancer patients. The method was immunoSEQ multiplex PCR; TCRdb's version includes in-frame clones alone and lacks a portion of them. The data hold approximately 100,000 clones, with 80% to 95% observed a single time. The sequence came from a human donor in good health. The donor label of this sample is uncertain. The sample comprised blood. The chain employs TRBV19 and TRBJ1-2, with 8 nucleotides matching TRBD1. For the CDR3, the DNA is TGTGCCAGTAGCCCAGGGGGCTACGGAAACTATGGCTACACCTTC. This sequence encodes CASSPGGYGNYGYTF. Based on the CDR3 plus reference TRBV19 and TRBJ1-2, the full variable domain is DGGITQSPKYLFRKEGQNVTLSCEQNLNHDAMYWYRQDPGQGLRLIYYSQIVNDFQKGDIAEGYSVSREKKESFPLTVTSAQKNPTAFYLCASSPGGYGNYGYTFGSGTRLTVV.